The next 31 T cell receptor beta chains were all read from a single sample in a study of blood T cells in healthy people across ages. Sample-barcoded 5' priming and a J-beta primer mix drove a second PCR of 7 to 11 cycles. Each CDR3 protein gets one entry after TCRdb re-called the 5' RACE reads with MiXCR. The sample has roughly 680,000 distinct CDR3 sequences, over 40% seen once. The specimen was blood. The receptors stem from a woman aged 80 or over in good health.

At least ten counts were recorded for this clonotype. V usage is TRBV28 and J usage is TRBJ1-6; D perhaps matches TRBD1 (5 bases). Trimming took off 10 bases at V and 0 bases at J, with 13 bases between the two ends. This CDR3 has 15 residues. Germline CDR1 is MDHEN and CDR2 is SYDVKM. The CDR3 DNA is TGTGCCACCGAGGGGCGGCCCTCCTATAATTCACCCCTCCACTTT. Protein sequence: CATEGRPSYNSPLHF.

This clonotype was observed a few times. The rearrangement uses TRBV5-1 and TRBJ2-5, with 7 nucleotides matching TRBD1. Looked up from germline, CDR1 is SGHRS and CDR2 is YFSETQ. The CDR3 has 16 residues. V dropped 1 base and J dropped 4; count of bases not matched to a gene: 10. The CDR3 nucleotides are TGCGCCAGCAGCTTGATTGTCGGGACAGCACGAGAGACCCAGTACTTC. Protein sequence: CASSLIVGTARETQYF.

In DNA form, the CDR3 reads TGTGCCACCAGTGATCGAGCGGGAGCCTTCCACGAGCAGTACTTC. Translated, it gives CATSDRAGAFHEQYF. This sequence joins TRBV24-1 and TRBJ2-7; the match to TRBD2 covers 8 bases. The CDR3 covers 15 residues. Germline trimming cut 3 bases from V and 5 bases from J; bases unmatched to any gene: 8. The germline V gene has CDR1 KGHDR and CDR2 SFDVKD.

V is TRBV20-1 and J is TRBJ2-3; either TRBD1 or TRBD2 may fit D (5 bases each). Germline assignment: CDR1 DFQATT and CDR2 SNEGSKA (reference sequence). V was pared by 3 bases and J by 2 bases, with 9 bases between. CDR3 length: 13 amino acids. In nucleotides, the CDR3 is TGCAGTGCTAGTGGGACGAACACAGATACGCAGTATTTT. Translated, it gives CSASGTNTDTQYF.

The table lists this clonotype with a few counts. This chain connects TRBV6-1 to TRBJ2-7; 10 nucleotides agree with TRBD1. Germline lookup yields CDR1 MNHNS and CDR2 SASEGT. The length of the CDR3 is 15 residues. After removal of 2 bases from V and 4 bases from J, the junction contained 5 bases not matched to a gene. CDR3 sequence reads: CASSEPGQGSYEQYF. The CDR3, as DNA: TGTGCCAGCAGTGAACCGGGACAGGGGTCATACGAGCAGTACTTC.

With regard to this clonotype: Just one base apart from a much larger clone, this may be a read error. CDR3 nucleotide sequence: TGCGCCAGCAGCTTGCACAGGGTTGATACGCAGTATTTT. Translated: CASSLHRVDTQYF. The chain has TRBV5-1 and TRBJ2-3, with D tentatively TRBD1 (6 bases). V dropped 1 base and J dropped 6 bases, with 9 bases sitting between them. Looked up from germline, CDR1 is SGHRS and CDR2 is YFSETQ. The CDR3 sequence is 13 residues long.

The chain joins TRBV6-1 to TRBJ1-1; the D is unclear. Germline V CDR1 and CDR2: MNHNS, SASEGT. V was trimmed by 3 bases and J by 5 bases, leaving 13 bases between them. The CDR3 is 14 residues long. The CDR3 DNA follows: TGTGCCAGCAGTGATCTCGGAAGGGTGACTGAAGCTTTCTTT. Encoded protein: CASSDLGRVTEAFF.

This chain links TRBV6-5 with TRBJ2-3; D is perhaps TRBD2 (6 bases). This CDR3 region has 13 residues. Germline lookup yields CDR1 MNHEY and CDR2 SVGAGI. V was clipped by 6 bases and J by 6 bases, with 13 bases between them. CDR3 sequence reads: CASRTPAGDTQYF. CDR3 bases: TGTGCCAGCAGGACACCGGCGGGGGATACGCAGTATTTT.

This clonotype was observed at least ten times. The chain uses TRBV6-1 and TRBJ1-1; no definite D call. V was trimmed by 2 bases and J by 7 bases, leaving 11 bases between them. The CDR3 length is 13 residues. CDR1 and CDR2 (germline): MNHNS, SASEGT. The CDR3 sequence: CASSESGKLEAFF. The CDR3 DNA reads TGTGCCAGCAGTGAATCGGGAAAACTTGAAGCTTTCTTT.

The genes are TRBV7-8 and TRBJ2-6; D unresolved. Trimming took 5 bases from V and 4 from J, leaving 12 bases between them. Germline V gene sequence: CDR1 SGHVS, CDR2 FQNEAQ. The CDR3 is made up of 15 amino acids. CDR3 loop: CASSATQVGANVLTF. CDR3 sequence (DNA): TGTGCCAGCAGCGCAACTCAGGTGGGGGCCAACGTCCTGACTTTC.

Only a few counts were recorded for this clonotype. The chain is built from TRBV20-1 and TRBJ2-7, with 10 bases identical to TRBD2. Per germline, CDR1 DFQATT and CDR2 SNEGSKA (reference sequence). The CDR3 extends over 15 amino acids. After removal of 1 base from V and 0 bases from J, the junction contained 3 bases not matched to a gene. The CDR3 protein is CSARGGLASSYEQYF. The CDR3, as DNA: TGCAGTGCTAGAGGGGGACTAGCGTCCTCCTACGAGCAGTACTTC.

The chain carries TRBV28 and TRBJ1-5; the D gene is possibly TRBD1 (5 bases). Germline V gene lookup returns CDR1 MDHEN and CDR2 SYDVKM. This CDR3 comprises 15 residues. Trimming took 4 bases from V and 4 from J, leaving 14 bases between them. CDR3 residues: CASSSQGMGNQPQHF. The CDR3, as DNA: TGTGCCAGCAGTTCCCAGGGAATGGGAAATCAGCCCCAGCATTTT.

The rearrangement uses TRBV19 and TRBJ2-1; maybe TRBD2 (6 bases). This CDR3 is 14 amino acids long. V was shortened by 5 bases and J by 4 bases, with 12 bases between the two germline ends. Germline loops: CDR1 LNHDA, CDR2 SQIVND (reference sequence). The CDR3 sequence: CASSSWRDYNEQFF. The CDR3 DNA reads as TGTGCCAGTAGTTCTTGGAGGGATTACAATGAGCAGTTCTTC.

The J gene is TRBJ2-6, the V gene TRBV10-3; 10 bases line up with TRBD1. Germline V lookup: CDR1 ENHRY, CDR2 SYGVKD. The length of the CDR3 is 17 residues. Unmatched junction bases numbered 10, after V lost 11 bases and J lost 0 bases. The CDR3 DNA reads TGTGCCGGCACTCCTGGGACAGGGGTCTCTGGGGCCAACGTCCTGACTTTC. Translating it yields CAGTPGTGVSGANVLTF.

This clonotype occurred a few times. It may be a read error: a sequence one base away is much more abundant. The V call is TRBV4-1, the J call TRBJ2-5; 7 bases fit TRBD2. V dropped 0 bases and J dropped 11; count of bases not matched to a gene: 24. The CDR3 sequence is 19 residues long. Germline V gene sequence: CDR1 MGHRA, CDR2 YSYEKL. The CDR3 protein is CASSQDSRLSGRRDNEQYF. CDR3 DNA sequence: TGCGCCAGCAGCCAAGATTCCCGTCTTAGCGGGCGGAGAGACAATGAGCAGTACTTC.

This clonotype showed up just a few times. V gene TRBV7-9 combines with J gene TRBJ2-2; no clear D gene. V gave up 6 bases and J gave up 6 bases, with 11 bases separating them. This CDR3 contains 13 residues. Germline CDR1 is SEHNR and CDR2 is FQNEAQ (reference sequence). The CDR3 here is CASSLQVPGELFF. CDR3 nucleotide sequence: TGTGCCAGCAGTCTCCAGGTCCCCGGGGAGCTGTTTTTT.

The J gene is TRBJ1-6, the V gene TRBV7-9, with no clear D. The CDR3 runs to 16 residues. V gave up 7 bases and J gave up 7 bases, with 20 bases separating them. CDR1 SEHNR and CDR2 FQNEAQ come from the germline V gene (reference sequence). The CDR3 sequence is CASTKEGTAENSPLHF. The CDR3 DNA reads TGTGCCAGCACCAAAGAGGGAACAGCAGAGAATTCACCCCTCCACTTT.

The CDR3 loop is CAISERPGRTEAFF. CDR3 nucleotides: TGTGCCATCAGTGAGAGACCGGGCAGGACTGAAGCTTTCTTT. This rearrangement joins TRBV10-3 to TRBJ1-1; no reliable D call. CDR3 length: 14 residues. Trimming removed 2 bases at V and 5 bases at J, with 12 bases between. The germline CDR1 and CDR2 sequences are ENHRY and SYGVKD.

For this clonotype: This may come from a read error, since a much larger clone is one base off. The chain has TRBV18 and TRBJ2-5, with D possibly matching TRBD1 (5 bases). This CDR3 spans 15 amino acids. Germline V gene data show CDR1 as KGHSH and CDR2 as LQKENI. The CDR3 spells CAGSPAGMGQETQYF. DNA for the CDR3: TGTGCCGGCTCACCGGCAGGGATGGGGCAAGAGACCCAGTACTTC.

This clonotype showed up many times. This chain uses TRBV7-3 with TRBJ2-1; 8 bases align to TRBD2. Germline V lookup: CDR1 SGHTA, CDR2 FQGTGA. The length of the CDR3 is 16 residues. V shed 4 bases, J shed 1 base, and the junction held 6 bases outside the gene matches. CDR3 sequence reads: CASSSLSSGSYNEQFF. CDR3 nucleotides: TGTGCCAGCAGCTCCCTATCTAGCGGGTCCTACAATGAGCAGTTCTTC.

This clonotype was counted only a few times. This chain connects TRBV7-6 to TRBJ2-1, with no clear D. Germline CDR1 is SGHVS and CDR2 is FNYEAQ. The germline V and J ends were trimmed by 5 bases and 0 bases, with 14 bases remaining between them. The CDR3 contains 16 residues. CDR3 sequence reads: CASSVRPSGSYNEQFF. In DNA, the CDR3 is TGTGCCAGCAGCGTCCGGCCTTCAGGCTCCTACAATGAGCAGTTCTTC.

As for this clonotype: This could be a read error, since a much larger clone is one nucleotide away. The V and J genes are TRBV6-6 and TRBJ1-4, with D unresolved. The CDR3 sequence is 15 residues long. Germline-derived CDR1 and CDR2 are MNHNY and SVGAGI (reference sequence). Here the CDR3 DNA reads TGTGCCAGCAGTTACAGGGCCGCAACTAAGGAAAAACTGTTTTTT. This translates into CASSYRAATKEKLFF.

This chain joins TRBV7-2 and TRBJ2-7; 8 bases align to TRBD2. CDR1 is SGHTA and CDR2 is FQGNSA in the germline V gene. This CDR3 region has 15 residues. V shed 5 bases and J 5 bases; nucleotides not matched to a gene: 11. DNA for the CDR3: TGTGCCAGCAGCCCAAGAGGGACTAGGATTAACGAGCAGTACTTC. Translation: CASSPRGTRINEQYF. The variable domain in full, with the rest retrieved from reference TRBV7-2 and TRBJ2-7, is GAGVSQSPSNKVTEKGKDVELRCDPISGHTALYWYRQSLGQGLEFLIYFQGNSAPDKSGLPSDRFSAERTGGSVSTLTIQRTQQEDSAVYLCASSPRGTRINEQYFGPGTRLTVT.

V and J are TRBV12-3 or TRBV12-4 and TRBJ1-5, with D possibly being TRBD1 (5 bases). The germline V and J ends were trimmed by 6 bases and 6 bases, with 12 bases remaining between them. This CDR3 spans 13 amino acids. The CDR3 bases are TGTGCCAGCAGCCGGGACTTTGGTCAGCCCCAGCATTTT. Amino acid sequence: CASSRDFGQPQHF.

In regard to this clonotype: A much bigger clone sits one base away, suggesting this may be a read error. The chain uses TRBV6-5 and TRBJ2-5; perhaps TRBD1 as D (5 bases). CDR1 MNHEY and CDR2 SVGAGI come from the germline V gene. The CDR3 has 15 amino acids. CDR3: CTSSYATENQETQYF. The CDR3 nucleotides read TGTACCAGCAGTTACGCGACAGAGAACCAAGAGACCCAGTACTTC.

As to this clonotype: Possible read error: a much larger clone is one base away. The chain is built from TRBV10-3 and TRBJ2-1, with unresolved D. This CDR3 has 15 amino acids. The ends were cut back, 5 bases at V and 0 bases at J, with 11 bases in the middle. Germline CDR1 is ENHRY and CDR2 is SYGVKD. For the CDR3, the DNA is TGTGCCATCAGTAATGGCGGAAGCTCCTACAATGAGCAGTTCTTC. Amino acids: CAISNGGSSYNEQFF.

This clonotype has at least ten counts. V usage is TRBV7-9 and J usage is TRBJ2-7; 7 bases are shared with TRBD1. The CDR3 sequence is 14 residues long. J lost 5 bases, V lost 5 bases, and 9 bases had no gene match. The germline V gene encodes CDR1 SEHNR and CDR2 FQNEAQ (reference sequence). CDR3 DNA: TGTGCCAGCAGCCCAGACAGGGTGCGCGACGAGCAGTACTTC. Its translation is CASSPDRVRDEQYF.

This clonotype was counted at least ten times. CDR3 in amino acids: CATSSLRSGDTQYF. CDR3 sequence (DNA): TGTGCCACCAGCAGCCTTAGGTCCGGAGATACGCAGTATTTT. The chain uses TRBV15 and TRBJ2-3; D is uncertain. Germline-derived CDR1 and CDR2 are LNHNV and YYDKDF (reference sequence). This CDR3 comprises 14 residues. V lost 3 bases, J lost 5 bases, and 12 bases lay in between.

This clonotype showed up just a few times. The rearrangement links TRBV9 to TRBJ2-1, with D perhaps TRBD1 or TRBD2 (5 bases each). This CDR3 is 17 amino acids long. V lost 3 bases, J lost 2 bases, and 18 bases lay in between. Per the germline V gene, CDR1 is SGDLS and CDR2 is YYNGEE. The CDR3 region has the DNA TGTGCCAGCAGCGCCGACCCGGGGCGAGCGGCCTACAATGAGCAGTTCTTC. The encoded protein is CASSADPGRAAYNEQFF.

The V and J genes are TRBV28 and TRBJ2-3; unclear D gene. The V and J ends lost 5 bases and 6 bases respectively, with 15 bases between them. Germline-derived CDR1 and CDR2 are MDHEN and SYDVKM. The CDR3 is made up of 14 amino acids. The CDR3 sequence: CASSANGLLDTQYF. The CDR3 DNA reads as TGTGCCAGCAGTGCCAACGGGCTCCTGGATACGCAGTATTTT.

This clonotype was seen just once. The V call is TRBV4-1, the J call TRBJ1-2; D is ambiguous. CDR1 and CDR2 (germline): MGHRA, YSYEKL. The CDR3 totals 14 residues. V was shortened by 6 bases and J by 3 bases, with 14 bases between the two germline ends. CDR3 residues: CASSPSVTDYGYTF. The CDR3 nucleotides are TGCGCCAGCAGTCCGTCCGTGACTGACTATGGCTACACCTTC.